This T cell receptor beta chain appears in the sequencing data of a study of T-cell memory formation after mild COVID-19. TCRdb re-derived calls from the 5' RACE reads in MiXCR, one entry per CDR3 protein. The sample carries 300,000 to 350,000 distinct CDR3 sequences, around 15% recorded once. Trimming took off 4 bases at V and 0 bases at J, with 11 bases between the two ends. CDR3 length equals 15 residues. The germline V gene has CDR1 SGDLS and CDR2 YYNGEE. The chain is built from TRBV9 and TRBJ1-3; D is perhaps TRBD1 (5 bases). What was sequenced was PBMCs or a T cell subset sorted from them (not recorded which). This TCR was recovered from a man between 18 and 35 years old who had mild COVID-19 (a few samples of this study predate the infection). Cell type and time point are not known. CDR3 in DNA: TGTGCCAGCAGCCGCGGGGACGGCTCTGGAAACACCATATATTTT. It translates to CASSRGDGSGNTIYF.